These 12 T cell receptor beta chains were all obtained from the same sample, sequenced in a study of CD8 T cells in ankylosing spondylitis. In TCRdb, the 5' RACE reads were re-called with MiXCR into one record per CDR3 protein. The data show about 300,000 distinct CDR3 sequences, about a fifth seen once. What was sequenced was blood, either unsorted or a sorted T cell fraction (not recorded which). The source of these receptors is a female donor with ankylosing spondylitis or in good health (not recorded which).

The CDR3: CATSRGGVDTQYF. As DNA, the CDR3 is TGTGCCACCAGCAGAGGAGGGGTAGATACGCAGTATTTT. This rearrangement joins TRBV15 to TRBJ2-3; either TRBD1 or TRBD2 may supply D (5 bases each). V lost 1 base and J 5 bases, leaving 7 bases between the germline ends. Germline V gene lookup returns CDR1 LNHNV and CDR2 YYDKDF (reference sequence). The length of the CDR3 is 13 residues.

The chain carries TRBV19 and TRBJ1-1; unclear D gene. The length of the CDR3 is 14 residues. V gave up 10 bases and J gave up 5 bases, with 20 bases separating them. Germline CDR1 reads LNHDA; CDR2 reads SQIVND (reference sequence). CDR3: CATEEGGVPTEAFF. The CDR3 DNA reads as TGTGCCACCGAAGAGGGTGGAGTCCCGACTGAAGCTTTCTTT.

This clonotype was observed a few times. The rearrangement uses TRBV6-2 or TRBV6-3 and TRBJ2-5, with D unresolved. The V gene's germline CDR1 is MNHEY and CDR2 SVGEGT. Trimming removed 4 bases from V and 7 bases from J, with 7 bases in between. CDR3 length: 11 residues. The CDR3 nucleotides read TGTGCCAGCAGTTTAGAGCGGACCCAGTACTTC. Protein: CASSLERTQYF.

The chain employs TRBV12-5 and TRBJ2-7; D is uncertain. Germline lookup yields CDR1 LGHNT and CDR2 FRNRAP. Trimming stripped 1 base from V and 0 bases from J, with 7 bases between. The CDR3 runs 14 residues. The CDR3 protein is CASGLGLGSYEQYF. The CDR3 bases are TGTGCTAGTGGTTTGGGACTCGGCTCCTACGAGCAGTACTTC.

The sample holds many counts of this clonotype. This rearrangement joins TRBV5-1 to TRBJ2-7; TRBD2 matches at 10 bases. The CDR3 runs 15 residues. Germline V gives CDR1 SGHRS, CDR2 YFSETQ. After removal of 0 bases from V and 2 bases from J, the junction contained 2 bases not matched to a gene. The DNA of the CDR3 is TGCGCCAGCAGCTTGGGGACTAGCGGCCCCTACGAGCAGTACTTC. Translated, it gives CASSLGTSGPYEQYF.

The chain links TRBV9 to TRBJ2-3; D remains ambiguous. V was trimmed by 0 bases and J by 3 bases, leaving 11 bases between them. Per the germline V gene, CDR1 is SGDLS and CDR2 is YYNGEE. CDR3 size: 15 residues. Here the CDR3 reads CASSVVPAHTDTQYF. The CDR3 DNA reads as TGTGCCAGCAGCGTAGTCCCAGCCCATACAGATACGCAGTATTTT.

V is TRBV4-3 and J is TRBJ2-1; TRBD1 agrees at 8 bases. The CDR3 totals 18 residues. The trim removed 4 bases at V and 0 bases at J, leaving 11 bases unmatched. Per the germline V gene, CDR1 is LGHNA and CDR2 is YSLEER. CDR3 sequence reads: CASSRQPTGADSYNEQFF. In nucleotides, the CDR3 is TGCGCCAGCAGCCGCCAACCGACAGGGGCCGACTCCTACAATGAGCAGTTCTTC.

The table lists this clonotype with a few counts. The chain employs TRBV7-2 and TRBJ1-2, with a tentative D call TRBD1 (5 bases). Germline lookup yields CDR1 SGHTA and CDR2 FQGNSA. The length of the CDR3 is 14 residues. The V and J ends lost 5 bases and 8 bases respectively, with 18 bases between them. The CDR3 region has the DNA TGTGCCAGCAGCCCCAAGGGAGGGGAGGAGGGCTACACCTTC. This codes for CASSPKGGEEGYTF.

In its sample, this clonotype was seen a few times. The chain carries TRBV20-1 and TRBJ2-3; the match to TRBD2 covers 9 bases. The CDR3 length is 15 residues. The V and J ends lost 5 bases and 0 bases, in that order; junction bases with no gene match: 6. The V gene's germline CDR1 is DFQATT and CDR2 SNEGSKA (reference sequence). The CDR3: CSAFRLAASTDTQYF. For the CDR3, the DNA is TGCAGTGCTTTTCGACTAGCGGCTAGCACAGATACGCAGTATTTT.

This clonotype came up a few times. The chain has TRBV7-2 and TRBJ2-6; either TRBD1 or TRBD2 may supply D (6 bases each). Between the trimmed V and J ends, which lost 1 base and 2 bases, there was a span of 12 bases. There are 17 residues in the CDR3. CDR1 is SGHTA, CDR2 FQGNSA, per germline. CDR3 sequence (DNA): TGTGCCAGCAGCTTAGGTGTGGGGGGCGCTGGGGCCAACGTCCTGACTTTC. As protein: CASSLGVGGAGANVLTF.

This clonotype was observed at least ten times. V and J are TRBV29-1 and TRBJ2-3; TRBD1 might be the D (6 bases). The CDR3 runs to 13 residues. Trimming pared 6 bases from V and 2 bases from J, leaving 12 bases between. Germline V CDR1 and CDR2: SQVTM, ANQGSEA. CDR3 protein: CSVPGHFTDTQYF. CDR3 DNA sequence: TGCAGCGTGCCGGGACACTTCACAGATACGCAGTATTTT.

The J gene is TRBJ2-7, the V gene TRBV28; 7 bases line up with TRBD2. J was trimmed by 2 bases and V by 8 bases; bases with no gene match: 6. Per germline, CDR1 MDHEN and CDR2 SYDVKM. The CDR3 runs 13 residues. The CDR3 loop is CASGREAPYEQYF. The CDR3 nucleotides are TGTGCCAGCGGACGGGAGGCCCCCTACGAGCAGTACTTC. Using reference TRBV28 and TRBJ2-7 for the parts outside the CDR3, the full variable domain is DVKVTQSSRYLVKRTGEKVFLECVQDMDHENMFWYRQDPGLGLRLIYFSYDVKMKEKGDIPEGYSVSREKKERFSLILESASTNQTSMYLCASGREAPYEQYFGPGTRLTVT.